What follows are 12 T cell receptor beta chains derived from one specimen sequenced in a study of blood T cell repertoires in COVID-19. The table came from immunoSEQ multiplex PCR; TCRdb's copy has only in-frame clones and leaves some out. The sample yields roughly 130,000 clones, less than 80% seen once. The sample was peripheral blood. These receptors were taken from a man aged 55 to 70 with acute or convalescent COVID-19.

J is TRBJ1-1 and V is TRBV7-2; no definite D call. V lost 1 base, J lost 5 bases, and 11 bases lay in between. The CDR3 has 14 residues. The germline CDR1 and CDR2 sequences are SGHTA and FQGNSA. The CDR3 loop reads CASSLVLRSTEAFF. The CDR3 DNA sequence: TGTGCCAGCAGCTTAGTGCTCAGGTCTACTGAAGCTTTCTTT.

CDR3 nucleotide sequence: TGTGCCACCAGCAGAGACAGGGTGGGCGAGCAGTACTTC. It is translated as CATSRDRVGEQYF. The chain recombines TRBV15 with TRBJ2-7, with a weak D call TRBD1 (5 bases). Deletions cut 0 bases from V and 6 bases from J, with 9 bases between. This CDR3 contains 13 residues. Germline V lookup: CDR1 LNHNV, CDR2 YYDKDF (reference sequence).

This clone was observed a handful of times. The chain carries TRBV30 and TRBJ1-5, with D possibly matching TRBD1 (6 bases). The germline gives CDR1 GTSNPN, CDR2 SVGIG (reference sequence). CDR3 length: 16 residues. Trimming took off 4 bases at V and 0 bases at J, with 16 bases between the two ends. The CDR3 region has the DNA TGTGCCTGGACCCATCGGGGGGCCCGTAGCAATCAGCCCCAGCATTTT. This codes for CAWTHRGARSNQPQHF.

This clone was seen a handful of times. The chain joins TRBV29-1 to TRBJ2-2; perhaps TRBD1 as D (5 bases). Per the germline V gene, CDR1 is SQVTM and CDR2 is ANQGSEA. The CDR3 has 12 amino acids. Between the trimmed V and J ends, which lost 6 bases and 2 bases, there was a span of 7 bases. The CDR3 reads CSVGHNTGELFF. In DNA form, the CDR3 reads TGCAGCGTCGGACACAACACCGGGGAGCTGTTTTTT.

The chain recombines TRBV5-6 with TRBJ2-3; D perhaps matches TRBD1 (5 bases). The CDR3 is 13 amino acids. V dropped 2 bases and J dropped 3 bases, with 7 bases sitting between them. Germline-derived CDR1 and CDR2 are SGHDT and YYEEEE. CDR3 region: CASSFQGTDTQYF. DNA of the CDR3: TGTGCCAGCAGCTTCCAGGGAACAGATACGCAGTATTTT. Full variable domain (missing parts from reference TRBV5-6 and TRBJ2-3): DAGVTQSPTHLIKTRGQQVTLRCSPKSGHDTVSWYQQALGQGPQFIFQYYEEEERQRGNFPDRFSGHQFPNYSSELNVNALLLGDSALYLCASSFQGTDTQYFGPGTRLTVL.

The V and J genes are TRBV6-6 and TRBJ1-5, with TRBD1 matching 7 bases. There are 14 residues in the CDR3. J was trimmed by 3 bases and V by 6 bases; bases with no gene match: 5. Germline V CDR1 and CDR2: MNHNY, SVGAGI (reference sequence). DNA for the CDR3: TGTGCCAGCAGGGAGGGGGCTGACAATCAGCCCCAGCATTTT. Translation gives CASREGADNQPQHF.

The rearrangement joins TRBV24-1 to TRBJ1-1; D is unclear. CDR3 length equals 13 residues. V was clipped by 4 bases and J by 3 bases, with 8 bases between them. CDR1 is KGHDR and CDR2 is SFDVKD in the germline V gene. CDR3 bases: TGTGCCACCAGTGAGGCCGACTACACTGAAGCTTTCTTT. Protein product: CATSEADYTEAFF.

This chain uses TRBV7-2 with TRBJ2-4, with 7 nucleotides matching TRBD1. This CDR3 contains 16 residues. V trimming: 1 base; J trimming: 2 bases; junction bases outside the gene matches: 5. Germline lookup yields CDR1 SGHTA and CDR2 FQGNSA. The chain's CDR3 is CASSLDPRGSKNIQYF. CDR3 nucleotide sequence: TGTGCCAGCAGCTTAGACCCCAGGGGGTCCAAAAACATTCAGTACTTC.

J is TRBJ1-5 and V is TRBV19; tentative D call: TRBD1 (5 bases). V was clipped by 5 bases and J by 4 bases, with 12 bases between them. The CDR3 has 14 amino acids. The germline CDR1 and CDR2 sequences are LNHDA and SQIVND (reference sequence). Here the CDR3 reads CASSLRQTNQPQHF. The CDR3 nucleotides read TGTGCCAGTAGTCTGCGACAGACAAATCAGCCCCAGCATTTT. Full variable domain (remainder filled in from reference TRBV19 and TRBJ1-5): DGGITQSPKYLFRKEGQNVTLSCEQNLNHDAMYWYRQDPGQGLRLIYYSQIVNDFQKGDIAEGYSVSREKKESFPLTVTSAQKNPTAFYLCASSLRQTNQPQHFGDGTRLSIL.

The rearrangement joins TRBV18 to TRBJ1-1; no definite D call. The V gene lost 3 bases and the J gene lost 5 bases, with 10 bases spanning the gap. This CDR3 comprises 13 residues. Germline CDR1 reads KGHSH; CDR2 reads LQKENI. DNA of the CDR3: TGTGCCAGCTCACCGAAACGAGGGACTGAAGCTTTCTTT. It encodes CASSPKRGTEAFF.

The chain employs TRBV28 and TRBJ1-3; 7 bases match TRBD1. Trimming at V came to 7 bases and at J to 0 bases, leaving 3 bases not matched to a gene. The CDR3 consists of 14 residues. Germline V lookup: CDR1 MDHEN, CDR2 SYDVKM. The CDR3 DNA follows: TGTGCCAGCACCGGGACAGACTCTGGAAACACCATATATTTT. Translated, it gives CASTGTDSGNTIYF.

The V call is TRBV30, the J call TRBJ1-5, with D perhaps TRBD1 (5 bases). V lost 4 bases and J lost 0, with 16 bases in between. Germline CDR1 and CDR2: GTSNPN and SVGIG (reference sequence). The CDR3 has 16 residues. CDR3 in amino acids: CAWTPLGGDSNQPQHF. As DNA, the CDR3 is TGTGCCTGGACTCCCCTGGGAGGGGATAGCAATCAGCCCCAGCATTTT.